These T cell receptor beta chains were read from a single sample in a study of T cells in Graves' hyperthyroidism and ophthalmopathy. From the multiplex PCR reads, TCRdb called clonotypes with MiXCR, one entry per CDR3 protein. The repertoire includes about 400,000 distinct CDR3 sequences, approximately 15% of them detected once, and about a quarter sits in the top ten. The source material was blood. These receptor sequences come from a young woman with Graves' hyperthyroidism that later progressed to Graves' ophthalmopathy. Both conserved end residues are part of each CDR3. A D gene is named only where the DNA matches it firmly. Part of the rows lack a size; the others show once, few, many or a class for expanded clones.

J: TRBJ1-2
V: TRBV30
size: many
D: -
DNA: TGTGCCTGGGCACAGGGTAACTATGGCTACACCTTC
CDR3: CAWAQGNYGYTF

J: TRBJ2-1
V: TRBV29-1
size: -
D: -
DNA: TGCAGCGTTGACGTGACGGACTACAATGAGCAGTCCTTC
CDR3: CSVDVTDYNEQSF

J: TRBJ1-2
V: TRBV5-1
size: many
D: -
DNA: TGCGCCAGCAGGGCTGGAGGTGGCGGCTACACCTTC
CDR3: CASRAGGGGYTF

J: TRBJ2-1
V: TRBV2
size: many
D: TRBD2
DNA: TGTGCCAGCAATACAAGGGGGACTAGCGGGAATGAGCAGTTCTTC
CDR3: CASNTRGTSGNEQFF

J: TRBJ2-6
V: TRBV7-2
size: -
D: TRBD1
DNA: TGTGCCAGCAGCTTGGGACAGAACTCTGGGGCCAACGTCCTGGCTTTC
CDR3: CASSLGQNSGANVLAF

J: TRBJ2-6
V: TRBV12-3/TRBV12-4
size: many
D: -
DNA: TGTGCCAGCAGTTCCCAGGGGGGCTCTGGGGCCAACGTCCTGACTTTC
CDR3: CASSSQGGSGANVLTF

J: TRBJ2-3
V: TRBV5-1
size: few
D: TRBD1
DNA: TGCGCCAGCAGCTTCGGACAGGGTGTATCCACAGATACGCAGTATTTT
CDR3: CASSFGQGVSTDTQYF

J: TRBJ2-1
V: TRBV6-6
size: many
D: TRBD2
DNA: TGTGCCAGCAGTTACCTGTTACTAGCGGGAGGCAGCTCCTACAATGAGCAGTTCTTC
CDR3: CASSYLLLAGGSSYNEQFF

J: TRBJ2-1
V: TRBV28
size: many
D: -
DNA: TGTGCCAGCAGAGCCGGGACACTGGTACGCTACAATGAGCAGTTCTTC
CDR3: CASRAGTLVRYNEQFF

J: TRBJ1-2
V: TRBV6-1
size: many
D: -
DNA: TGTGCCAGCAGTCCACAGGGAAGGAGGGACTATGGCTACACCTTC
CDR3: CASSPQGRRDYGYTF

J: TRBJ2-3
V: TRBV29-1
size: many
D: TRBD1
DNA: TGCAGCGTTCTCGGGACAGGGGGCACAGATACGCAGTATTTT
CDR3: CSVLGTGGTDTQYF

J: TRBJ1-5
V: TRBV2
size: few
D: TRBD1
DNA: TGTGCCAGCAGTGAAGGGACAGGCTTTCAGCCCCAGCATTTT
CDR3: CASSEGTGFQPQHF

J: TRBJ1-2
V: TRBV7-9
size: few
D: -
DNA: TGTGCCAGCAGCGTAGGCGGGGGAATGGTGGACTATGGCTACACCTTC
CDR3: CASSVGGGMVDYGYTF

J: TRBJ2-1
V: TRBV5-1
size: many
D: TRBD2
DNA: TGCGCCAGCAGCTTAGTAGCGGGGGACAATGAGCAGTTCTTC
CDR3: CASSLVAGDNEQFF

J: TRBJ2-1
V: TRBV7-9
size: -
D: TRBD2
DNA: TGTGCCAGCAGCCCCCCCTCCGGGACTAGGGGACCCAATGAGCAGTTCTTC
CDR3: CASSPPSGTRGPNEQFF

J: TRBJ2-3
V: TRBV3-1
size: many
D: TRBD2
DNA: TGTGCCAGCAGCCAGACTAGCGGGAGGGATACGCAGTATTTT
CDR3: CASSQTSGRDTQYF

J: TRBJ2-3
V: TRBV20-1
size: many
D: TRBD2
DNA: TGCAGTGCTAGGGAGGGAGGGCCCAAAGATACGCAGTATTTT
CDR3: CSAREGGPKDTQYF

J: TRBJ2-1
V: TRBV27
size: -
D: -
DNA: TGTGCCAGCAGTATGGGACTGATTCCTACAAATGAGCAGTTCTTC
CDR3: CASSMGLIPTNEQFF

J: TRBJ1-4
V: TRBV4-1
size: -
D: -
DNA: TGCGCCAGCAGCCACCTTCTCCGGCCTGGGGAAGTGACTAATGAAAAACTGTTTTTT
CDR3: CASSHLLRPGEVTNEKLFF

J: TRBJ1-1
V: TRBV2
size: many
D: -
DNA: TGTGCCAGCAGTACTGGGGGGCGGACTGAAGCTTTCTTT
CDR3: CASSTGGRTEAFF

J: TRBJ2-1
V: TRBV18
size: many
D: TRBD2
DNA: TGTGCCAGCTCACTGGGGACTAGTCCCTACAATGAGCAGTTCTTC
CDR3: CASSLGTSPYNEQFF

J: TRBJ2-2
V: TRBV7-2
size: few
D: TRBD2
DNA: TGTGCCAGCAGCTCGGTTTATAGCGGGAGAAGGGAAAACACCGGGGAGCTGTTTTTT
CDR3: CASSSVYSGRRENTGELFF

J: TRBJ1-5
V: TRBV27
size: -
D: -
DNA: TGTGCCAGCAGCGGGGGGGGCGATCAGCCCCAGCATTTT
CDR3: CASSGGGDQPQHF

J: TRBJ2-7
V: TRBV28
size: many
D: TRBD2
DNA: TGTGCCAGCAGTTTCCGACTAGCGGCCTACGAGCAGTACTTC
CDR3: CASSFRLAAYEQYF